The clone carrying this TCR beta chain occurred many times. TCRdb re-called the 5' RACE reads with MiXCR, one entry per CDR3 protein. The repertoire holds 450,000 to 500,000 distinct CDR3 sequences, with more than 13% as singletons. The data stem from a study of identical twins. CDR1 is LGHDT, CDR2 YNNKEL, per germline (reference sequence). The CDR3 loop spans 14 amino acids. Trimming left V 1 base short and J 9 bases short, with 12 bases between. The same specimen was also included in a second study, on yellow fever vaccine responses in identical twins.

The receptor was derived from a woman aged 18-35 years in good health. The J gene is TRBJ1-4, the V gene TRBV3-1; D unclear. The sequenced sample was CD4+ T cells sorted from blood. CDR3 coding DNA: TGTGCCAGCAGCCAAGGACGGCTTGGGAAAAAACTGTTTTTT. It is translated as CASSQGRLGKKLFF.